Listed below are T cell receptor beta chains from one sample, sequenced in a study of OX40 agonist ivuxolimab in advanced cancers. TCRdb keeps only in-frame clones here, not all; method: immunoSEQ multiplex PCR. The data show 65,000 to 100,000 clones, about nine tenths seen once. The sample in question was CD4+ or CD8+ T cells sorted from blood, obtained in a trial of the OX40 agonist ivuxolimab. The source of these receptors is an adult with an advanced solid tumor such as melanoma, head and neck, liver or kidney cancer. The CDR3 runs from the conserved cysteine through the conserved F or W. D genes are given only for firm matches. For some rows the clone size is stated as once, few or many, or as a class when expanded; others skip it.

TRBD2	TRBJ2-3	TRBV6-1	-	CATLGRGGLQDTQYF	TGTGCCACCCTTGGACGGGGGGGCCTCCAAGATACGCAGTATTTT
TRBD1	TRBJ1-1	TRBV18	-	CASSPEGAGTEAFF	TGTGCCAGCTCACCGGAGGGGGCCGGTACTGAAGCTTTCTTT
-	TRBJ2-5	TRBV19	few	CASSGWVWETQYF	TGTGCCAGTAGTGGTTGGGTGTGGGAGACCCAGTACTTC
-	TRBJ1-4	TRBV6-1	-	CASSEQGILNEKLFF	TGTGCCAGCAGTGAGCAGGGAATACTTAATGAAAAACTGTTTTTT
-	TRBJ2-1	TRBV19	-	CASSIEGRGEQFF	TGTGCCAGTAGTATCGAGGGCAGGGGTGAGCAGTTCTTC
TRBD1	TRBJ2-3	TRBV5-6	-	CASSPKDRLTDTQYF	TGTGCCAGCAGCCCTAAGGACAGGTTAACAGATACGCAGTATTTT
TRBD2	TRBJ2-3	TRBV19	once	CASSMGPAGGFTSTDTQYF	TGTGCCAGTAGTATGGGGCCAGCGGGGGGGTTTACTAGCACAGATACGCAGTATTTT
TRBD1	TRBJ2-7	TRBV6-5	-	CASRPRDRGSYEQYF	TGTGCCAGCAGGCCTCGGGACAGGGGATCCTACGAGCAGTACTTC
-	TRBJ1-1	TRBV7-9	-	CASSLSVSEAFF	TGTGCCAGCAGCTTAAGTGTCTCTGAAGCTTTCTTT
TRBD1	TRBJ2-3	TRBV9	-	CASSQGVTPDTQYF	TGTGCCAGCAGCCAGGGGGTAACCCCAGATACGCAGTATTTT
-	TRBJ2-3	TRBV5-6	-	CASSLVLAETSTDTQYF	TGTGCCAGCAGCTTGGTCTTAGCGGAGACAAGCACAGATACGCAGTATTTT
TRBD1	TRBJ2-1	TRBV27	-	CASSLLDRRSYNEQFF	TGTGCCAGCAGTTTATTGGACAGGCGATCCTACAATGAGCAGTTCTTC
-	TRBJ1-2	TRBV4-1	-	CASSQDSGQGSFGYTF	TGCGCCAGCAGCCAAGATTCAGGGCAGGGGAGTTTTGGCTACACCTTC
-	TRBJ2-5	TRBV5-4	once	CASSSGTELGTQYF	TGTGCCAGCAGTTCCGGGACGGAGTTGGGGACCCAGTACTTC
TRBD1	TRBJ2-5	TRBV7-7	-	CASSPDRGLETQYF	TGTGCTAGCAGCCCGGACAGGGGGCTCGAGACCCAGTACTTC
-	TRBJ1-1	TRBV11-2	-	CASSSGQTLNTEAFF	TGTGCCAGCAGCTCCGGACAGACTTTGAACACTGAAGCTTTCTTT
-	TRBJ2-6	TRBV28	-	CASRMRGVRTKSGANVLTF	TGTGCCAGCAGAATGAGGGGGGTCAGGACGAAATCTGGGGCCAACGTCCTGACTTTC
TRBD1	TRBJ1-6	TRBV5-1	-	CASSLGPSGTGYSPLHF	TGCGCCAGCAGCTTGGGGCCCTCCGGGACAGGCTATTCACCCCTCCACTTT
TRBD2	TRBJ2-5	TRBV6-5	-	CASSGPTSGTWTQYF	TGTGCCAGCAGTGGGCCGACTAGCGGCACATGGACCCAGTACTTC
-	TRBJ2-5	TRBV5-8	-	CASSLGASPGGETQYF	TGTGCCAGCAGCTTGGGGGCTAGCCCCGGAGGAGAGACCCAGTACTTC
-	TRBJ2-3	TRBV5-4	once	CASSFRLAPGTDTQYF	TGTGCCAGCAGCTTTAGGCTAGCCCCAGGTACAGATACGCAGTATTTT
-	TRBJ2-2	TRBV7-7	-	CASSPRPGLTTGELFF	TGTGCTAGCAGCCCCCGGCCCGGACTAACCACCGGGGAGCTGTTTTTT
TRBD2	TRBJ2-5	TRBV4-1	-	CASSRGLAEGVETQYF	TGCGCCAGCAGCCGAGGACTAGCGGAGGGCGTTGAGACCCAGTACTTC
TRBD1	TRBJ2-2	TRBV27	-	CASSPEGQGLNTGELFF	TGTGCCAGCAGTCCAGAGGGACAGGGATTGAACACCGGGGAGCTGTTTTTT
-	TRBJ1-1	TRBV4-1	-	CASSRVGGNTEAFF	TGCGCCAGCAGCCGAGTCGGGGGGAACACTGAAGCTTTCTTT
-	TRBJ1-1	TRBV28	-	CASSSNPRAARRVNTEAFF	TGTGCCAGCAGTTCTAACCCCCGGGCAGCCCGTAGGGTGAACACTGAAGCTTTCTTT
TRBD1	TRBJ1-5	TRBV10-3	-	CAISESTGQGGNQPQHF	TGTGCCATCAGTGAGTCGACGGGGCAGGGGGGCAATCAGCCCCAGCATTTT
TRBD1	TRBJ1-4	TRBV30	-	CAWATGGGEKLFF	TGTGCCTGGGCTACAGGGGGTGGTGAAAAACTGTTTTTT
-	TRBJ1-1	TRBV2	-	CASSAGPNTEAFF	TGTGCCAGCAGTGCAGGCCCGAACACTGAAGCTTTCTTT
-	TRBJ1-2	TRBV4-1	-	CASSQDFQGIYGYTF	TGCGCCAGCAGCCAAGACTTCCAGGGCATATATGGCTACACCTTC
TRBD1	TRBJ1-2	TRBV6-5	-	CASSRATGIYGYTF	TGTGCCAGCAGCCGAGCGACAGGGATATATGGCTACACCTTC
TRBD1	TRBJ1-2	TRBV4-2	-	CASSQDISAGGEYGYTF	TGTGCCAGCAGCCAAGATATTTCGGCAGGGGGCGAGTATGGCTACACCTTC
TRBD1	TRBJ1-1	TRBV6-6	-	CASSTSQGANTEAFF	TGTGCCAGCAGTACCTCACAGGGGGCGAACACTGAAGCTTTCTTT
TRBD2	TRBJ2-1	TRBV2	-	CASSSLAGGYNEQFF	TGTGCCAGCAGCTCCCTAGCGGGGGGGTACAATGAGCAGTTCTTC
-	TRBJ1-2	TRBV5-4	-	CASSGDSYGYTF	TGTGCCAGCAGTGGGGATTCCTATGGCTACACCTTC
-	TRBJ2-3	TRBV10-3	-	CAQASSTDTQYF	TGTGCCCAAGCGTCCAGCACAGATACGCAGTATTTT
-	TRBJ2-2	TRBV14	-	CASSPGTKNTGELFF	TGTGCCAGCAGCCCCGGGACAAAGAACACCGGGGAGCTGTTTTTT
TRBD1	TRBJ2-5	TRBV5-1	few	CASSLRQGETQYF	TGCGCCAGCAGCCTTCGACAGGGGGAGACCCAGTACTTC
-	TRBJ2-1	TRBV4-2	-	CASSHRRGTAKDNEQFF	TGTGCCAGCAGCCATAGAAGGGGGACGGCTAAAGACAATGAGCAGTTCTTC
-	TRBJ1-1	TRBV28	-	CASSAPQGGYTEAFF	TGTGCCAGCAGTGCCCCACAGGGAGGGTACACTGAAGCTTTCTTT
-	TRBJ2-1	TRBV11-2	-	CASSLSVGSGRYNEQFF	TGTGCCAGCAGCTTAAGTGTGGGCAGTGGAAGATACAATGAGCAGTTCTTC
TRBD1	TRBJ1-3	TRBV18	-	CASSPSRAGGVNTIYF	TGTGCCAGCTCACCAAGCCGGGCAGGGGGCGTAAACACCATATATTTT
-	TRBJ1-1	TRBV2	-	CASSTTNTEAFF	TGTGCCAGCAGTACCACTAACACTGAAGCTTTCTTT
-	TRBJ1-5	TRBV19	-	CASSIKQGDQPQHF	TGTGCCAGTAGTATTAAACAGGGAGATCAGCCCCAGCATTTT
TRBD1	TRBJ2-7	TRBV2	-	CASRGTGSYEQYF	TGTGCCAGCAGGGGGACAGGGAGCTACGAGCAGTACTTC
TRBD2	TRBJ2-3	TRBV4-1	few	CASSPGTSGYTDTQYF	TGCGCCAGCAGCCCGGGGACTAGCGGATACACAGATACGCAGTATTTT
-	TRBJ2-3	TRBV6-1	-	CASPGFGVSTDTQYF	TGTGCCAGCCCGGGATTCGGGGTCAGCACAGATACGCAGTATTTT
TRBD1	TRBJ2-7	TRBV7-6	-	CASSSDRGYEQYF	TGTGCCAGCAGCTCCGACAGGGGCTACGAGCAGTACTTC
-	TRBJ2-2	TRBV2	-	CASSGEGLNTGELFF	TGTGCCAGCAGTGGGGAAGGACTGAACACCGGGGAGCTGTTTTTT
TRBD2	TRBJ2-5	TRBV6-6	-	CASSYDTSGAETQYF	TGTGCCAGCAGTTACGACACTAGCGGGGCTGAGACCCAGTACTTC
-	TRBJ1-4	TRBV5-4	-	CASSFDRREKLFF	TGTGCCAGCAGCTTTGACAGGCGCGAAAAACTGTTTTTT
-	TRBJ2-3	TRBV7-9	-	CASSFSPRLSTDTQYF	TGTGCCAGCAGCTTTTCACCCCGACTCAGCACAGATACGCAGTATTTT
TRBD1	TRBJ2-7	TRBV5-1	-	CASSLGTASSSYEQYF	TGCGCCAGCAGCCTCGGGACAGCTAGTAGCTCCTACGAGCAGTACTTC
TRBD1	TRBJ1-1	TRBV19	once	CASSTSGGSEAFF	TGTGCCAGTAGTACCTCAGGGGGGTCTGAAGCTTTCTTT